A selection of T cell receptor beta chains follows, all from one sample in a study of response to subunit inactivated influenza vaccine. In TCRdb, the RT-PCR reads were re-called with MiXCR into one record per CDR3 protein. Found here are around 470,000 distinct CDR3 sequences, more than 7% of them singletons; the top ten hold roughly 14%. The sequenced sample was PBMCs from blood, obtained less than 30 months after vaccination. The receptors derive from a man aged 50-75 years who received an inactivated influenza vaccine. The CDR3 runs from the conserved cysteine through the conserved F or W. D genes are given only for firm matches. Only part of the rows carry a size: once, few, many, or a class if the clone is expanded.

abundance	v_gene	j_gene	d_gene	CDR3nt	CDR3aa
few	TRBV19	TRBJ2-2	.	TGTGCCAGTAGTATAGGGCTCGGACGTGGCACCGGGGAGCTGTTTTTT	CASSIGLGRGTGELFF
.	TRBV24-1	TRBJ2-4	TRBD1	TGTGCCACCAGTGATCCAGATGACAGGGGGGAAAACATTCAGTACTTC	CATSDPDDRGENIQYF
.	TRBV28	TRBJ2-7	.	TGTGCCAGCATTACCGGGACGGTTAGCTCCTACGAGCAGTACTTC	CASITGTVSSYEQYF
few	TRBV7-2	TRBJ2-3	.	TGTGCCAGCAGCCGGGGACTTCAGGGGCAGTATTTT	CASSRGLQGQYF
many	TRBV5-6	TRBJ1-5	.	TGTGCCAGCAGCTCCGGGGGGCAGAGCAATCAGCCCCAGCATTTT	CASSSGGQSNQPQHF
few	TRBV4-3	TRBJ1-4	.	TGCGCCAGCAGCCGGACAACTAATGAAAAACTGTTTTTT	CASSRTTNEKLFF
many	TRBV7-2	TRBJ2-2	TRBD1	TGTGCCAGCAGCTTCGACAGGGGTTACACCGGGGAGCTGTTTTTT	CASSFDRGYTGELFF
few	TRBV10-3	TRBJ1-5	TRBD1	TGTGCCATCAGTGAGTCGGACAGGGGGATCAGTAGTCAGCCCCAGCATTTT	CAISESDRGISSQPQHF
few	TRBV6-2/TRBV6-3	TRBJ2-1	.	TGTGCCAGCAGTTACTCGCAGGGGAACTACAATGAGCAGTTCTTC	CASSYSQGNYNEQFF
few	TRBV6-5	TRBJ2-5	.	TGTGCCAGCAGTTCCATTACGTCGGGAGAGACCCAGTACTTC	CASSSITSGETQYF
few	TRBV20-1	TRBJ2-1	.	TGCAGTGCCAAGACTAGGGCCGGGGGCAGTGAGCAGTTCTTC	CSAKTRAGGSEQFF
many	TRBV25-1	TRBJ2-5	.	TGTGCCAGCAGTGGAGGAAACAGGGCCACCCAAGAGACCCAGTACTTC	CASSGGNRATQETQYF
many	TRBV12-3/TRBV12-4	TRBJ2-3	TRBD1	TGTGCCAGCAATCCACAGGGGTTAGTAACAGATACGCAGTATTTT	CASNPQGLVTDTQYF
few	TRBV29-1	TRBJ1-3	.	TGCAGCGCTGCCCTCGATAGTTTTGGAAACACCATATATTTT	CSAALDSFGNTIYF
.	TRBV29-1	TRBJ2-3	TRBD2	TGCAGCGTTTCCGGGACTAGCGGGCCCACAGATACGCAGTATTTT	CSVSGTSGPTDTQYF
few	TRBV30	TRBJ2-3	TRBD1	TGTGCCTGGAGTGACTCGGGACAGGGATTAGATACGCAGTATTTT	CAWSDSGQGLDTQYF
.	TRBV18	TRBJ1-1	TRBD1	TGTGCCAGCTCAAGACAGGGGGCGAGTCTGGGCACTGAAGCTTTCTTT	CASSRQGASLGTEAFF
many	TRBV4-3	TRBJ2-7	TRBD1	TGCGCCAGCAGCCAGTCCACAGGGGGGAAGCAGTACTTC	CASSQSTGGKQYF
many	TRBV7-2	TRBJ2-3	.	TGTGCCAGCAGCTTGTCTGTGGGTGGCACAGATACGCAGTATTTT	CASSLSVGGTDTQYF
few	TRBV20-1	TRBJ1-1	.	TGCAGTGCTAGGGTCCCGACAGTAATGAACACTGAAGCTTTCTTT	CSARVPTVMNTEAFF
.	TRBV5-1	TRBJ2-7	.	TGCGCCAGCAGCACCTCTAGGAGAAACGAGCAGTACTTC	CASSTSRRNEQYF
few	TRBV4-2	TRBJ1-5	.	TGTGCCAGCAGCCAAGGGTACTATTTAGCGGGCAATCAGCCCCAGCATTTT	CASSQGYYLAGNQPQHF
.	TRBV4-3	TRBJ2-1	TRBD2	TGCGCCAGCAGCCAAGATCGGAGCGGGAGAGCTGAGCAGTTCTTC	CASSQDRSGRAEQFF
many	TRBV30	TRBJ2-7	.	TGTGCCTGGAGTAAGGGACGGATCTACGAGCAGTACTTC	CAWSKGRIYEQYF
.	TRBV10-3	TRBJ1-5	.	TGTGCCATCAGTGAGTCAGTCGGGGAGAGCAATCAGCCCCAGCATTTT	CAISESVGESNQPQHF
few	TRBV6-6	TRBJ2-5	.	TGTGCCAGCAGTTACACCAAGGCCGACCAGTACTTC	CASSYTKADQYF
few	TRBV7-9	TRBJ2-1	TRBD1	TGTGCCAGCAGCGCTCCGGGACAGGGTTCCTACAATGAGCAGTTCTTC	CASSAPGQGSYNEQFF